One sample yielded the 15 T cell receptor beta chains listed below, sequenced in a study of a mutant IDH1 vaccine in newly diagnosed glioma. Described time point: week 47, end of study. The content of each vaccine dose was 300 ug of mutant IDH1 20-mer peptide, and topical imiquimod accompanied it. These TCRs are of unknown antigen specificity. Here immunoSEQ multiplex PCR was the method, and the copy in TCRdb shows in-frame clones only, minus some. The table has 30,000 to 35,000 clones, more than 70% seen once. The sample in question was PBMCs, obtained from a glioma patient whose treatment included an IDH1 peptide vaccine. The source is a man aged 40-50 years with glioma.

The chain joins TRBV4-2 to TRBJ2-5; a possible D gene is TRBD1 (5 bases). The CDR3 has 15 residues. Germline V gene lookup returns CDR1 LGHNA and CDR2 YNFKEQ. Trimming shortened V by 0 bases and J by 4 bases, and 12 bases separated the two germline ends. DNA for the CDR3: TGTGCCAGCAGCCAAGATCGCGGCAGGGCAGAGACCCAGTACTTC. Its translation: CASSQDRGRAETQYF.

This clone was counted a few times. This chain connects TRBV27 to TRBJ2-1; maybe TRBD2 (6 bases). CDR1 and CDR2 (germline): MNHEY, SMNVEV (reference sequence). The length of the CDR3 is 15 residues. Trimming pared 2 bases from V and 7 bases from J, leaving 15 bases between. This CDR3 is CASSLRGRLVNEQFF. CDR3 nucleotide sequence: TGTGCCAGCAGTTTAAGAGGGAGGCTGGTTAATGAGCAGTTCTTC.

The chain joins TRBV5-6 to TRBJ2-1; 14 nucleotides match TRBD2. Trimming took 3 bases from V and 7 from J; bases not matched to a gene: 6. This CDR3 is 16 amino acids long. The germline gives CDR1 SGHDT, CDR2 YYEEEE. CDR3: CASSSGLAGVRNEQFF. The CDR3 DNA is TGTGCCAGCAGCTCGGGACTAGCGGGAGTAAGGAATGAGCAGTTCTTC. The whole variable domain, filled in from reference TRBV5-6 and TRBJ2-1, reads DAGVTQSPTHLIKTRGQQVTLRCSPKSGHDTVSWYQQALGQGPQFIFQYYEEEERQRGNFPDRFSGHQFPNYSSELNVNALLLGDSALYLCASSSGLAGVRNEQFFGPGTRLTVL.

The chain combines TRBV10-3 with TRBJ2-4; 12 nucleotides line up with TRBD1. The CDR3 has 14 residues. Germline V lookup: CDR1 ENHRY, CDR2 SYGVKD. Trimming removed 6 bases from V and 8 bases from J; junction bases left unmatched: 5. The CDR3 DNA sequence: TGTGCCATCAGGGGACAGGGGGCAATGGACATTCAGTACTTC. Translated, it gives CAIRGQGAMDIQYF.

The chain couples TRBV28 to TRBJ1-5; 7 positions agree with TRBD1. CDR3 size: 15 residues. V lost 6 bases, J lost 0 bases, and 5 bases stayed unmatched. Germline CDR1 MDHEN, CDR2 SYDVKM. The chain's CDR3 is CASSSDRNSNQPQHF. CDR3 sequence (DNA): TGTGCCAGCAGCTCGGACAGGAATAGCAATCAGCCCCAGCATTTT.

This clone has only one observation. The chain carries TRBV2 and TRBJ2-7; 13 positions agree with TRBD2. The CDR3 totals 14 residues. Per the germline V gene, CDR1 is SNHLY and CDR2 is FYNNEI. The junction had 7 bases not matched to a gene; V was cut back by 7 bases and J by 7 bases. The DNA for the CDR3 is TGTGCCAGCACCGGACTAGCGGGAGTAGGAGAGCAGTACTTC. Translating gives CASTGLAGVGEQYF.

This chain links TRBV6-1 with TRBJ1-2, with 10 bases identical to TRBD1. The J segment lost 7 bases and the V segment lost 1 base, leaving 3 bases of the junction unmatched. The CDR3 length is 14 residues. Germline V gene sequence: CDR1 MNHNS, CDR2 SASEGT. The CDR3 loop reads CASSEGDRGLGYTF. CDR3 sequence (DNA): TGTGCCAGCAGTGAAGGGGACAGGGGACTTGGCTACACCTTC.

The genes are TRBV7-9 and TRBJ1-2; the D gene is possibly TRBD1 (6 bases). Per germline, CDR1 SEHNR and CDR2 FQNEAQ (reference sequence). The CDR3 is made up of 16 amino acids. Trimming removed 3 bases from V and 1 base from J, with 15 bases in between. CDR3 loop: CASSLGTGLDNYGYTF. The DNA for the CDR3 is TGTGCCAGCAGCTTGGGAACAGGGCTGGATAACTATGGCTACACCTTC. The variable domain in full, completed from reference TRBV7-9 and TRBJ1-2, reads DTGVSQNPRHKITKRGQNVTFRCDPISEHNRLYWYRQTLGQGPEFLTYFQNEAQLEKSRLLSDRFSAERPKGSFSTLEIQRTEQGDSAMYLCASSLGTGLDNYGYTFGSGTRLTVV.

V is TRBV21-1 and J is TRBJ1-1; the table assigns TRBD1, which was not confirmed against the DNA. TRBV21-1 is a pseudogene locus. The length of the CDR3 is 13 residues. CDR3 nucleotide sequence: TGTGCCAGCAGCAAGAAGGGGTTGAATGAAGCTTTCTTT. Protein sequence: CASSKKGLNEAFF.

The CDR3 is CASREPTGPRNTEAFF. The CDR3 region has the DNA TGTGCCAGCAGGGAACCGACAGGCCCCCGGAACACTGAAGCTTTCTTT. This chain uses TRBV28 with TRBJ1-1; tentative D call: TRBD1 (6 bases). The CDR3 has 16 residues. V lost 6 bases and J lost 1, with 18 bases in between. Germline CDR1 and CDR2: MDHEN and SYDVKM.

This CDR3 reads CASSESRVTYAYEQYF. CDR3 bases: TGTGCCAGCAGTGAATCCCGGGTTACCTACGCGTACGAGCAGTACTTC. This sequence joins TRBV2 and TRBJ2-7; no firm D call. From germline, CDR1 is SNHLY and CDR2 FYNNEI. Trimming left V 2 bases short and J 4 bases short, with 18 bases between. The CDR3 is made up of 16 amino acids.

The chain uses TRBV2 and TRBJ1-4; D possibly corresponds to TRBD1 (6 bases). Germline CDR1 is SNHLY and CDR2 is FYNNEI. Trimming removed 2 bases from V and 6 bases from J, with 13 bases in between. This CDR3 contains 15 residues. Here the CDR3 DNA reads TGTGCCAGCAGTGAATCCGGGGGCGCTTATGAAAAACTGTTTTTT. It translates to CASSESGGAYEKLFF. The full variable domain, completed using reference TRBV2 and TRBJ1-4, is EPEVTQTPSHQVTQMGQEVILRCVPISNHLYFYWYRQILGQKVEFLVSFYNNEISEKSEIFDDQFSVERPDGSNFTLKIRSTKLEDSAMYFCASSESGGAYEKLFFGSGTQLSVL.

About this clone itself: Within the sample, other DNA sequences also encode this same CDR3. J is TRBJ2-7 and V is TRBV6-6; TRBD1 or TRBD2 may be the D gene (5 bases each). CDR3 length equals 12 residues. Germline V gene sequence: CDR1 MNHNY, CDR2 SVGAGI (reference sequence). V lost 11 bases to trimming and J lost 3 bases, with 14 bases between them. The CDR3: CASSRDGYEQYF. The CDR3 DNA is TGTGCCTCCAGCCGGGACGGCTACGAGCAGTACTTC.

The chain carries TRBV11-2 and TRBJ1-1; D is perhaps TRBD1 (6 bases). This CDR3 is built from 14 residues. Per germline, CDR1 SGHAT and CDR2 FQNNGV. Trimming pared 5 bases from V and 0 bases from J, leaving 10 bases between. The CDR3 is CASSDTGLNTEAFF. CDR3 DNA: TGTGCCAGCAGCGATACAGGGTTGAACACTGAAGCTTTCTTT.

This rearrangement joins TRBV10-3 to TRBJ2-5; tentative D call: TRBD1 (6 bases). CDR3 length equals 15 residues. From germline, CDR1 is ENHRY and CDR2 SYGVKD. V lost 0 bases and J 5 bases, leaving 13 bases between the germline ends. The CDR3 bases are TGTGCCATCAGTGAGTCAGGGGGTTTCGAGGAGACCCAGTACTTC. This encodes CAISESGGFEETQYF.